Below are 32 T cell receptor beta chains sequenced from a single sample in a study of cytomegalovirus exposure and HLA in healthy donors. PCR involved 60 Vbeta and 13 Jbeta primers. Libraries were prepared by immunoSEQ multiplex PCR; TCRdb keeps only in-frame clonotypes and omits some of them. The table shows about 130,000 clones, with around 83% occurring only once. The sample comprised PBMCs. The origin of the receptors is a man aged 50-60 years in good health and CMV-seronegative.

The V and J genes are TRBV27 and TRBJ1-2; the match to TRBD1 covers 7 bases. CDR3 length equals 16 residues. The V gene end was trimmed by 5 bases and the J gene end by 5 bases; junction bases not matched to a gene: 14. Looked up from germline, CDR1 is MNHEY and CDR2 is SMNVEV (reference sequence). CDR3 residues: CASSPGDSGGPYGYTF. As DNA, the CDR3 is TGTGCCAGCAGTCCGGGGGACAGCGGGGGGCCTTATGGCTACACCTTC.

This chain connects TRBV7-9 to TRBJ1-4; D might be TRBD1 (5 bases). CDR1 is SEHNR, CDR2 FQNEAQ, per germline (reference sequence). The V end was cut by 7 bases, the J end by 7 bases, with 16 bases between. There are 14 residues in the CDR3. In nucleotides, the CDR3 is TGTGCCAGCATTTCTGCGGGGACTGGTGAAAAACTGTTTTTT. The encoded protein is CASISAGTGEKLFF.

This clone was counted once. This rearrangement joins TRBV5-8 to TRBJ2-3; perhaps TRBD2 as D (7 bases). Trimming stripped 4 bases from V and 4 bases from J, with 16 bases between. Looked up from germline, CDR1 is SGHTS and CDR2 is YDEGEE. The CDR3 is 15 residues long. Here the CDR3 reads CASSNGGGSPDTQYF. DNA of the CDR3: TGTGCCAGCAGCAACGGGGGCGGGAGCCCAGATACGCAGTATTTT.

This clone has only one observation. V and J are TRBV18 and TRBJ1-2; D unresolved. CDR1 and CDR2 (germline): KGHSH, LQKENI. The V end was cut by 3 bases, the J end by 1 base, with 18 bases between. The length of the CDR3 is 17 residues. The CDR3 coding sequence is TGTGCCAGCTCACCTTTAGGACTGTTGAAGGATAACTATGGCTACACCTTC. Translation gives CASSPLGLLKDNYGYTF.

This clone was counted a single time. The chain joins TRBV2 to TRBJ2-1; 13 bases align to TRBD2. Germline V lookup: CDR1 SNHLY, CDR2 FYNNEI. The V and J ends lost 4 bases and 4 bases, in that order; junction bases with no gene match: 16. The CDR3 runs to 20 residues. CDR3 amino acids: CASSVRLAGGIEEVYNEQFF. Written as DNA, the CDR3 is TGTGCCAGCAGTGTCCGACTAGCGGGGGGTATTGAGGAGGTTTACAATGAGCAGTTCTTC.

The V and J genes are TRBV25-1 and TRBJ2-1; TRBD2 is a possible D gene (6 bases). The CDR3 is 15 amino acids. The V gene's germline CDR1 is MGHDK and CDR2 SYGVNS. Trimming shortened V by 3 bases and J by 6 bases, and 15 bases separated the two germline ends. The CDR3 nucleotides are TGTGCCAGCAGTGACCTCCGGGTGGGGGGCAATGAGCAGTTCTTC. Translated: CASSDLRVGGNEQFF.

The chain joins TRBV19 to TRBJ2-2; 10 bases align to TRBD1. The J segment lost 3 bases and the V segment lost 5 bases, leaving 9 bases of the junction unmatched. This CDR3 region has 17 residues. The germline V gene encodes CDR1 LNHDA and CDR2 SQIVND (reference sequence). The CDR3 sequence: CASSWTGGKWDTGELFF. In DNA form, the CDR3 reads TGTGCCAGTAGTTGGACAGGGGGTAAATGGGACACCGGGGAGCTGTTTTTT.

The V call is TRBV28, the J call TRBJ2-3, with 7 bases aligning to TRBD2. The J segment lost 2 bases and the V segment lost 6 bases, leaving 14 bases of the junction unmatched. Germline-derived CDR1 and CDR2 are MDHEN and SYDVKM. The CDR3 is 17 residues long. The DNA for the CDR3 is TGTGCCAGCAGCCTTCCCGGGGTGAGCGGGGCCACAGATACGCAGTATTTT. Encoded protein: CASSLPGVSGATDTQYF.

The chain joins TRBV18 to TRBJ2-7; 7 nucleotides align to TRBD1. Germline CDR1 reads KGHSH; CDR2 reads LQKENI. V shed 4 bases and J 2 bases; nucleotides not matched to a gene: 5. The CDR3 spans 14 residues. The CDR3 loop reads CASSLRQGPYEQYF. CDR3 nucleotide sequence: TGTGCCAGCTCACTTAGACAGGGACCCTACGAGCAGTACTTC.

The rearrangement joins TRBV7-6 to TRBJ1-6, with D uncertain. Deletions cut 1 base from V and 0 bases from J, with 16 bases between. Germline lookup yields CDR1 SGHVS and CDR2 FNYEAQ. The CDR3 has 19 residues. CDR3 sequence reads: CASSLGAASGSSYNSPLHF. The CDR3 DNA sequence: TGTGCCAGCAGCTTAGGTGCCGCATCGGGTAGCTCCTATAATTCACCCCTCCACTTT.

This clone was recorded once. This chain links TRBV4-1 with TRBJ2-5, with 7 bases aligning to TRBD2. The V gene end was trimmed by 0 bases and the J gene end by 3 bases; junction bases not matched to a gene: 7. The CDR3 loop spans 16 amino acids. Germline V CDR1 and CDR2: MGHRA, YSYEKL. CDR3 in amino acids: CASSQDGSGGEETQYF. The CDR3 DNA reads as TGCGCCAGCAGCCAAGATGGGTCGGGGGGAGAAGAGACCCAGTACTTC.

The chain carries TRBV7-8 and TRBJ1-1; D perhaps matches TRBD1 (5 bases). Trimming took off 5 bases at V and 6 bases at J, with 16 bases between the two ends. The germline V gene has CDR1 SGHVS and CDR2 FQNEAQ. This CDR3 region has 14 residues. This chain's CDR3 is CASSLREGWAEAFF. For the CDR3, the DNA is TGTGCCAGCAGCCTCCGGGAGGGGTGGGCTGAAGCTTTCTTT.

For the CDR3, the DNA is TGTGCCAGTAGTATCGTTGCGGGGAACGAGCAGTACTTC. It is translated as CASSIVAGNEQYF. The V gene is TRBV19, the J gene TRBJ2-7, with a tentative D call TRBD2 (6 bases). Looked up from germline, CDR1 is LNHDA and CDR2 is SQIVND (reference sequence). The CDR3 length is 13 residues. V was shortened by 3 bases and J by 5 bases, with 11 bases between the two germline ends.

This clone showed up just a few times. The chain uses TRBV19 and TRBJ1-1; D not certain. The V gene's germline CDR1 is LNHDA and CDR2 SQIVND (reference sequence). The V end was cut by 6 bases, the J end by 10 bases, with 18 bases between. The CDR3 sequence is 13 residues long. DNA of the CDR3: TGTGCCAGTAGCCCCTCCGGGTGGGAGAGAGCTTTCTTT. It yields the protein CASSPSGWERAFF.

The chain has TRBV2 and TRBJ1-4; D possibly corresponds to TRBD1 (5 bases). The CDR3 extends over 14 amino acids. V lost 4 bases, J lost 8 bases, and 14 bases lay in between. Germline V gene lookup returns CDR1 SNHLY and CDR2 FYNNEI. CDR3 sequence reads: CASSASGGEEKLFF. CDR3 DNA: TGTGCCAGCAGTGCGTCGGGGGGTGAAGAAAAACTGTTTTTT.

This clone was picked up one time. The chain recombines TRBV5-6 with TRBJ2-2, with 8 positions matching TRBD1. CDR3 size: 16 residues. From germline, CDR1 is SGHDT and CDR2 YYEEEE. V dropped 2 bases and J dropped 1; count of bases not matched to a gene: 4. CDR3: CASSFGGTGNTGELFF. CDR3 DNA sequence: TGTGCCAGCAGCTTTGGTGGGACAGGGAACACCGGGGAGCTGTTTTTT.

The chain is built from TRBV7-9 and TRBJ2-7, with D unresolved. The ends were cut back, 4 bases at V and 3 bases at J, with 13 bases in the middle. The germline CDR1 and CDR2 sequences are SEHNR and FQNEAQ (reference sequence). The CDR3 sequence is 14 residues long. For the CDR3, the DNA is TGTGCCAGCAGCTCCGGAGTAATGATCTACGAGCAGTACTTC. This gives the protein CASSSGVMIYEQYF.

The gene calls are TRBV29-1 and TRBJ2-5; 8 bases align to TRBD1. V lost 7 bases, J lost 5 bases, and 6 bases stayed unmatched. There are 12 residues in the CDR3. Germline V CDR1 and CDR2: SQVTM, ANQGSEA. The CDR3 DNA reads as TGCAGCGCCGCGACAGGGGTGGAGACCCAGTACTTC. As protein: CSAATGVETQYF.

The chain employs TRBV6-1 and TRBJ2-7; TRBD1 is a possible D gene (7 bases). Trimming stripped 2 bases from V and 5 bases from J, with 19 bases between. The germline V gene has CDR1 MNHNS and CDR2 SASEGT. This CDR3 is built from 16 residues. CDR3 sequence: CASSERRRGRNHEQYF. As DNA, the CDR3 is TGTGCCAGCAGTGAAAGGAGGAGGGGGCGTAACCACGAGCAGTACTTC.

The J gene is TRBJ2-2, the V gene TRBV5-1, with D perhaps matching TRBD2 (7 bases). V lost 6 bases to trimming and J lost 0 bases, with 15 bases between them. This CDR3 spans 16 amino acids. CDR1 is SGHRS and CDR2 is YFSETQ in the germline V gene. CDR3 in DNA: TGCGCCAGCACCGCACCGGGGGGCACGAACACCGGGGAGCTGTTTTTT. Protein product: CASTAPGGTNTGELFF.

J is TRBJ2-3 and V is TRBV6-6; the match to TRBD1 covers 8 bases. The CDR3 consists of 14 residues. Trimming cost V 7 bases and J 3 bases; bases outside gene matches: 6. Germline V gene sequence: CDR1 MNHNY, CDR2 SVGAGI (reference sequence). The CDR3 loop is CASTGGPGTDTQYF. The CDR3 DNA reads TGTGCCAGCACAGGGGGCCCAGGGACAGATACGCAGTATTTT.

In DNA form, the CDR3 reads TGTGCCAGCAGCCGGGACAATTACGAGCAGTACTTC. Translating gives CASSRDNYEQYF. The rearrangement joins TRBV2 to TRBJ2-7; weak D call: TRBD1 (6 bases). The CDR3 sequence is 12 residues long. CDR1 SNHLY and CDR2 FYNNEI come from the germline V gene. Trimming took 6 bases from V and 4 from J, leaving 10 bases between them.

The rearrangement uses TRBV30 and TRBJ2-5; 10 bases are a match to TRBD2. Germline CDR1 and CDR2: GTSNPN and SVGIG (reference sequence). The CDR3 is 15 amino acids. V gave up 3 bases and J gave up 5 bases; unmatched junction bases: 9. The DNA for the CDR3 is TGTGCCTGGAGCCCCGGGGAGCGGGGGGGCGAGACCCAGTACTTC. Protein: CAWSPGERGGETQYF.

The CDR3 DNA sequence: TGTGCCAGCAGCTTAGGTCGGGCTAGCGGGGGAAAACAGAATGAGCAGTTCTTC. Translation: CASSLGRASGGKQNEQFF. The chain combines TRBV7-9 with TRBJ2-1; the match to TRBD2 covers 10 bases. V shed 1 base, J shed 7 bases, and the junction held 13 bases outside the gene matches. The CDR3 runs to 18 residues. Per the germline V gene, CDR1 is SEHNR and CDR2 is FQNEAQ (reference sequence).

The rearrangement uses TRBV2 and TRBJ2-7; a weak D match, TRBD1 (6 bases). The CDR3 covers 13 residues. The V gene lost 4 bases and the J gene lost 0 bases, with 7 bases spanning the gap. The germline V gene encodes CDR1 SNHLY and CDR2 FYNNEI. The CDR3 coding sequence is TGTGCCAGCAGTGGGACAGCCTCCTACGAGCAGTACTTC. This translates into CASSGTASYEQYF.

CDR3 in amino acids: CSARNYGYTF. CDR3 coding DNA: TGCAGTGCGCGGAACTATGGCTACACCTTC. The genes are TRBV20-1 and TRBJ1-2, with D unclear. This CDR3 contains 10 residues. V was pared by 6 bases and J by 2 bases, with 4 bases between. The germline gives CDR1 DFQATT, CDR2 SNEGSKA (reference sequence).

V gene TRBV4-1 combines with J gene TRBJ2-5, with 8 nucleotides matching TRBD1. Germline V CDR1 and CDR2: MGHRA, YSYEKL. V gave up 0 bases and J gave up 5 bases; unmatched junction bases: 5. The CDR3 has 15 residues. Here the CDR3 reads CASSQEGQVWETQYF. In DNA, the CDR3 is TGCGCCAGCAGCCAAGAGGGACAGGTATGGGAGACCCAGTACTTC.

This clone was picked up a small number of times. V is TRBV5-6 and J is TRBJ2-7, with 10 bases fitting TRBD1. The ends lost 4 bases at V and 2 bases at J; junction bases unmatched: 3. This CDR3 has 14 residues. Per germline, CDR1 SGHDT and CDR2 YYEEEE. The CDR3 sequence: CASSAGQGPYEQYF. CDR3 sequence (DNA): TGTGCCAGCAGCGCGGGACAGGGGCCCTACGAGCAGTACTTC.

This clone came up a few times. The rearrangement uses TRBV6-1 and TRBJ2-7, with TRBD2 matching 7 bases. CDR3 size: 15 residues. The V gene's germline CDR1 is MNHNS and CDR2 SASEGT. The J segment lost 1 base and the V segment lost 0 bases, leaving 3 bases of the junction unmatched. The CDR3 is CASSEAGTISYEQYF. CDR3 DNA sequence: TGTGCCAGCAGTGAAGCCGGGACTATATCCTACGAGCAGTACTTC.

The CDR3 loop reads CASRTSGGDSYNEQFF. The CDR3 DNA is TGTGCCAGCAGGACTAGCGGGGGGGACTCCTACAATGAGCAGTTCTTC. The V call is TRBV2, the J call TRBJ2-1, with 14 bases lining up with TRBD2. Germline V gene data show CDR1 as SNHLY and CDR2 as FYNNEI. The CDR3 extends over 16 amino acids. The V and J ends lost 6 bases and 0 bases, in that order; junction bases with no gene match: 1.

The chain recombines TRBV2 with TRBJ2-3; 8 nucleotides match TRBD2. The CDR3 length is 16 residues. CDR1 SNHLY and CDR2 FYNNEI come from the germline V gene. The V segment lost 2 bases and the J segment 2 bases; nucleotides outside the gene matches: 6. The CDR3 here is CASSELGRGATDTQYF. In DNA form, the CDR3 reads TGTGCCAGCAGTGAATTAGGGCGGGGGGCCACAGATACGCAGTATTTT.

V and J are TRBV2 and TRBJ2-7; TRBD2 agrees at 9 bases. Germline lookup yields CDR1 SNHLY and CDR2 FYNNEI. The CDR3 has 15 residues. Trimming took 5 bases from V and 6 from J; bases not matched to a gene: 11. In DNA, the CDR3 is TGTGCCAGCAGTTACACGAGCGGGGGGCGCCTCGAGCAGTACTTC. This translates into CASSYTSGGRLEQYF.